These T cell receptor beta chains were read from a single sample in a study of blood T cell repertoires in COVID-19. Clones were read by immunoSEQ multiplex PCR, and TCRdb kept only the in-frame ones, dropping some. The sample has approximately 260,000 clones; over 65% are singletons. Sequencing was done on a sample of peripheral blood. All receptors come from a man in his 60s who had recovered from COVID-19. The CDR3 runs from the conserved cysteine through the conserved F or W. Fields, in order: CDR3 DNA, CDR3 protein, V gene, clone size, D gene, J gene. The D gene is left open where the match is weak. For some rows the clone size is stated as once, few or many, or as a class when expanded; others skip it.

cdr3_nt: TGTGCCAGCAGCCTGAGCTCCTATAATTCACCCCTCCACTTT
cdr3_aa: CASSLSSYNSPLHF
v_call: TRBV11-2
clone_size: NA
d_call: NA
j_call: TRBJ1-6

cdr3_nt: TGTGCCAGCAGCTCGGGACTAGCGGGATATGCCTACAATGAGCAGTTCTTC
cdr3_aa: CASSSGLAGYAYNEQFF
v_call: TRBV11-2
clone_size: NA
d_call: TRBD2
j_call: TRBJ2-1

cdr3_nt: TGTGCCTGGAGTGTAGTGGCGGGAGAGACCCAGTACTTC
cdr3_aa: CAWSVVAGETQYF
v_call: TRBV30
clone_size: NA
d_call: NA
j_call: TRBJ2-5

cdr3_nt: TGTGCCAGCAGTTTATTAGCGGGAGGGACTGAGCAGTTCTTC
cdr3_aa: CASSLLAGGTEQFF
v_call: TRBV27
clone_size: NA
d_call: TRBD2
j_call: TRBJ2-1

cdr3_nt: TGTGCCACCAGTGATTCCAGGGGGCAGAGCGGGGAGCTGTTTTTT
cdr3_aa: CATSDSRGQSGELFF
v_call: TRBV24-1
clone_size: NA
d_call: TRBD1
j_call: TRBJ2-2

cdr3_nt: TGTGCCAGCAGCTTGGTTGGAGGGTTGAACACTGAAGCTTTCTTT
cdr3_aa: CASSLVGGLNTEAFF
v_call: TRBV5-8
clone_size: NA
d_call: NA
j_call: TRBJ1-1

cdr3_nt: TGTGCCAGCAGTCCCTTTCTCGGGGACAAAATCTACGAGCAGTACTTC
cdr3_aa: CASSPFLGDKIYEQYF
v_call: TRBV27
clone_size: NA
d_call: NA
j_call: TRBJ2-7

cdr3_nt: TGTGCCAGCAGCGCTAGCGGCACAGATACGCAGTATTTT
cdr3_aa: CASSASGTDTQYF
v_call: TRBV7-7
clone_size: NA
d_call: NA
j_call: TRBJ2-3

cdr3_nt: TGCGCCAGCAACCCACAGGGGGCCTACACAGATACGCAGTATTTT
cdr3_aa: CASNPQGAYTDTQYF
v_call: TRBV5-1
clone_size: NA
d_call: TRBD1
j_call: TRBJ2-3

cdr3_nt: TGTGCCAGCACTGTAAGGACAGGACCCTACAATGAGCAGTTCTTC
cdr3_aa: CASTVRTGPYNEQFF
v_call: TRBV5-5
clone_size: NA
d_call: TRBD1
j_call: TRBJ2-1

cdr3_nt: TGTGCCAGCAGCCCATCACCGGGACAGAAAAACTATGGCTACACCTTC
cdr3_aa: CASSPSPGQKNYGYTF
v_call: TRBV14
clone_size: once
d_call: TRBD1
j_call: TRBJ1-2

cdr3_nt: TGTGCCAGTAGGTCCCCCGGAGCGGGAGGGGGAGAGACCCAGTACTTC
cdr3_aa: CASRSPGAGGGETQYF
v_call: TRBV19
clone_size: NA
d_call: TRBD2
j_call: TRBJ2-5

cdr3_nt: TGTGCCAGCAGTTACGGGTCGAGGGGGCCGGGGGCTGAAGCTTTCTTT
cdr3_aa: CASSYGSRGPGAEAFF
v_call: TRBV6-5
clone_size: NA
d_call: TRBD1
j_call: TRBJ1-1

cdr3_nt: TGTGCCAGCAGCAACCTAGACCACACCGGGGAGCTGTTTTTT
cdr3_aa: CASSNLDHTGELFF
v_call: TRBV3-1/TRBV3-2
clone_size: NA
d_call: NA
j_call: TRBJ2-2

cdr3_nt: TGTGCCAGCAGCGGACGTGGTTGGGTAGCGGATAGAGATACGCAGTATTTT
cdr3_aa: CASSGRGWVADRDTQYF
v_call: TRBV3-1/TRBV3-2
clone_size: NA
d_call: NA
j_call: TRBJ2-3

cdr3_nt: TGTGCCAGCAGCCTAGGAGTGAGCAATGAGCAGTTCTTC
cdr3_aa: CASSLGVSNEQFF
v_call: TRBV11-3
clone_size: NA
d_call: NA
j_call: TRBJ2-1

cdr3_nt: TGTGCCAGCTCACCTTTACAGACAACAGATACGCAGTATTTT
cdr3_aa: CASSPLQTTDTQYF
v_call: TRBV18
clone_size: NA
d_call: NA
j_call: TRBJ2-3